The next 24 T cell receptor beta chains were all read from a single sample in a study of metastatic and nonmetastatic thyroid tumors. TCRdb re-called clones from the PCR reads using MiXCR. The sample carries roughly 40,000 clones, 15% to 20% recorded once. Ahead of thyroid surgery, no patient had received treatment of any kind. Sequenced sample: blood. Source of these receptors: a female donor with papillary thyroid cancer or a benign thyroid nodule (not recorded which). Some clones in this sample may be carry-over from other donors' samples.

This clone was seen at least ten times. The CDR3 carries no conserved terminal phenylalanine or tryptophan, so it likely arises from a read error. The DNA is omitted, as the CDR3 cannot be located on it reliably, and the CDR3 follows TCRdb's listing. The chain links TRBV25-1 to TRBJ2-6; the DNA was not used to check the table's D call, TRBD2. Germline loops: CDR1 MGHDK, CDR2 SYGVNS. The CDR3 is 12 amino acids long, termini counted. CDR3 residues: CASSEFGGVIYL.

This clone occurred many times. This sequence joins TRBV10-3 and TRBJ2-1, with 16 nucleotides matching TRBD2. V trimming: 6 bases; J trimming: 4 bases; junction bases outside the gene matches: 15. CDR3 length: 20 amino acids. CDR1 is ENHRY, CDR2 SYGVKD, per germline. The CDR3 DNA reads as TGTGCCATCAGGAAAAATCAGGGACTAGCGGGAGGGTCGGGATACAATGAGCAGTTCTTC. Residues: CAIRKNQGLAGGSGYNEQFF.

This clone occurred many times. A read error is possible here, since a much larger clone lies one base away. It is likely a read error, because the conserved phenylalanine at the end of the CDR3 is missing. The chain has TRBV6-1 and TRBJ1-1, with D possibly TRBD1 on 5 matching bases. The CDR3 contains 14 residues. Deletions cut 7 bases from V and 2 bases from J, with 14 bases between. Per germline, CDR1 MNHNS and CDR2 SASEGT. This chain's CDR3 is CASIPETVNTEAFL. The DNA of the CDR3 is TGTGCCAGCATCCCCGAGACAGTAAACACTGAAGCTTTCCTT.

At least ten counts were recorded for this clone. The chain joins TRBV4-1 to TRBJ1-2; TRBD1 matches at 10 bases. V gave up 3 bases and J gave up 8 bases; unmatched junction bases: 3. The CDR3 has 13 amino acids. Germline CDR1 is MGHRA and CDR2 is YSYEKL. The CDR3 loop reads CASSQTGGGGYTF. Written as DNA, the CDR3 is TGCGCCAGCAGCCAGACAGGGGGCGGGGGCTACACCTTC.

This clone was seen at least ten times. The chain joins TRBV13 to TRBJ2-1; D not certain. The CDR3 totals 13 residues. CDR1 and CDR2 (germline): PRHDT, FYEKMQ (reference sequence). V gave up 0 bases and J gave up 2 bases, with 2 bases separating them. The CDR3 DNA sequence: TGTGCCAGCAGCTTAGGGGCCTACAATGAGCAGTTCTTC. Translated: CASSLGAYNEQFF.

J is TRBJ2-3 and V is TRBV2; weak D call: TRBD1 (5 bases). Germline CDR1 is SNHLY and CDR2 is FYNNEI. V gave up 2 bases and J gave up 4 bases, with 7 bases separating them. CDR3 length: 13 residues. The CDR3 reads CASSEQGADTQYF. CDR3 nucleotides: TGTGCCAGCAGTGAACAGGGCGCAGATACGCAGTATTTT.

This clone was seen ten or more times. V gene TRBV6-6 combines with J gene TRBJ2-1; TRBD2 matches 8 bases. The germline CDR1 and CDR2 sequences are MNHNY and SVGAGI (reference sequence). V was clipped by 0 bases and J by 9 bases; unmatched bases: 4. The CDR3 runs to 14 residues. The DNA of the CDR3 is TGTGCCAGCAGTTACTCTGGCGGGAGGCTTGAGCAGTTCTTC. This codes for CASSYSGGRLEQFF.

This clone was observed many times. The rearrangement joins TRBV19 to TRBJ1-5; D uncertain. Between the trimmed V and J ends, which lost 1 base and 0 bases, there was a span of 16 bases. This CDR3 is built from 18 residues. Germline-derived CDR1 and CDR2 are LNHDA and SQIVND (reference sequence). The CDR3, as DNA: TGTGCCAGTAGTATAGGTCGGGTTCAGCGGTATAGCAATCAGCCCCAGCATTTT. This encodes CASSIGRVQRYSNQPQHF.

The chain couples TRBV19 to TRBJ1-1; D is undetermined. In germline, CDR1 is LNHDA, CDR2 SQIVND (reference sequence). Trimming removed 5 bases at V and 4 bases at J, with 20 bases between. The CDR3 covers 16 residues. CDR3 coding DNA: TGTGCCAGTAGTGTTAGAGGTCCGCGCAAGGGCACTGAAGCTTTCTTT. Translated: CASSVRGPRKGTEAFF.

The chain recombines TRBV20-1 with TRBJ2-7; 11 nucleotides match TRBD2. Germline values: CDR1 DFQATT, CDR2 SNEGSKA (reference sequence). The CDR3 length is 19 residues. The V and J ends lost 1 base and 3 bases, in that order; junction bases with no gene match: 17. In nucleotides, the CDR3 is TGCAGTGCTAGAGGAGAATCGATCCCTAGCGGGAGGTCTAACTACGAGCAGTACGTC. Its translation is CSARGESIPSGRSNYEQYV.

This clone was detected only a few times. The chain employs TRBV5-1 and TRBJ2-7; perhaps TRBD2 as D (5 bases). The length of the CDR3 is 14 residues. V dropped 1 base and J dropped 0 bases, with 8 bases sitting between them. Germline assignment: CDR1 SGHRS and CDR2 YFSETQ. This chain's CDR3 is CASSLYTSSYEQYF. The CDR3 nucleotides read TGCGCCAGCAGCTTGTACACTAGCTCCTACGAGCAGTACTTC.

The genes are TRBV12-3 or TRBV12-4 and TRBJ1-2; D gene ambiguous. The germline V and J ends were trimmed by 6 bases and 0 bases, with 17 bases remaining between them. The CDR3 length is 16 residues. CDR3 DNA: TGTGCCAGCAGCCCCGCCGCATATATAGCTAACTATGGCTACACCTTC. This gives the protein CASSPAAYIANYGYTF.

This clone was counted at least ten times. The chain uses TRBV11-1 and TRBJ2-1, with 10 positions matching TRBD1. Germline V gene lookup returns CDR1 SGHAT and CDR2 FQDESV (reference sequence). V lost 3 bases to trimming and J lost 7 bases; unmatched junction nucleotides: 6. The CDR3 is 15 amino acids. CDR3 sequence: CASSFFDRGRNEQFF. CDR3 bases: TGTGCCAGCAGCTTTTTTGACAGGGGGCGGAATGAGCAGTTCTTC.

Note on this clone: Distinct nucleotide sequences in the sample also encode this CDR3. J is TRBJ2-7 and V is TRBV30, with D possibly TRBD2 on 7 matching bases. Germline CDR1 and CDR2: GTSNPN and SVGIG (reference sequence). This CDR3 region has 11 residues. Trimming pared 4 bases from V and 12 bases from J, leaving 16 bases between. In DNA, the CDR3 is TGTGCCTGGAACTCGGGTGGGGGGGCGTACTTC. Its protein is CAWNSGGGAYF.

Regarding this clone: A clone one base away is much larger, so this may be a read error. The V call is TRBV5-4, the J call TRBJ2-1; D call uncertain. The CDR3 is 15 residues long. V was shortened by 2 bases and J by 7 bases, with 16 bases between the two germline ends. Germline V gene lookup returns CDR1 SGHNT and CDR2 YYREEE (reference sequence). The CDR3 coding sequence is TGTGCCAGCAGCTTCGGTGTTCCATACCTTAATGAGCAGTTCTTC. It yields the protein CASSFGVPYLNEQFF.

The chain employs TRBV13 and TRBJ2-3, with 11 bases that match TRBD2. The CDR3 consists of 18 residues. Germline CDR1 is PRHDT and CDR2 is FYEKMQ (reference sequence). The V and J ends lost 4 bases and 0 bases, in that order; junction bases with no gene match: 9. CDR3 loop: CASSSSSGGPESTDTQYF. The CDR3 bases are TGTGCCAGCAGCTCTTCTAGCGGGGGGCCGGAAAGCACAGATACGCAGTATTTT.

The gene calls are TRBV6-4 and TRBJ1-2, with TRBD1 matching 10 bases. The V gene's germline CDR1 is MRHNA and CDR2 SNTAGT. J gave up 8 bases and V 3 bases, and 24 bases lay outside the gene matches. The CDR3 is 20 amino acids. The CDR3 DNA follows: TGTGCCAGCAGTGAACTCGTGCGTGGGACAGGGGAATTCTTAGGGATGGGCTACACCTTC. Protein product: CASSELVRGTGEFLGMGYTF.

Many counts were recorded for this clone. The chain recombines TRBV7-6 with TRBJ2-7; 7 bases fit TRBD1. CDR1 and CDR2 (germline): SGHVS, FNYEAQ. The CDR3 sequence is 14 residues long. With V trimmed by 5 bases and J by 5 bases, 9 bases remained unmatched. In nucleotides, the CDR3 is TGTGCCAGCAGCCAAGGGACAGACCTCGACGAGCAGTACTTC. Its protein product is CASSQGTDLDEQYF.

In its sample, this clone was seen a few times. Compared with germline, one end of the junction differs, possibly owing to a read error. This sequence joins TRBV6-5 and TRBJ2-5, with a tentative D call TRBD2 (6 bases). CDR3 length: 14 residues. Germline values: CDR1 MNHEY, CDR2 SVGAGI. The CDR3 sequence: CASSYGAGWDTHYF. The CDR3 DNA follows: TGTGCCAGCAGTTATGGGGCGGGATGGGATACCCATTACTTC.

Regarding this clone: It is likely a read error, because the conserved phenylalanine at the end of the CDR3 is missing. The chain combines TRBV6-1 with TRBJ2-7; TRBD1 is a possible D gene (5 bases). CDR1 and CDR2 (germline): MNHNS, SASEGT. CDR3 length: 12 amino acids. V dropped 6 bases and J dropped 4 bases, with 10 bases sitting between them. Here the CDR3 DNA reads TGTGCCAGCAGCCGACAGTGGTACGAGCAGTACCTC. Translated, it gives CASSRQWYEQYL.

This clone was recorded only once. V gene TRBV11-3 combines with J gene TRBJ2-2; maybe TRBD1 (6 bases). Germline V CDR1 and CDR2: SGHNT, YENEEA. There are 14 residues in the CDR3. Trimming removed 4 bases from V and 7 bases from J, with 13 bases in between. The CDR3 is CASSSGVHHGELFF. CDR3 bases: TGTGCCAGCAGCTCAGGGGTACACCACGGGGAGCTGTTTTTT.

This chain joins TRBV7-8 and TRBJ2-7; tentatively, D is TRBD2 (6 bases). This CDR3 has 13 residues. Germline V gene sequence: CDR1 SGHVS, CDR2 FQNEAQ. The V and J ends lost 4 bases and 7 bases respectively, with 14 bases between them. CDR3 amino acids: CASSSQAAGEQYF. The CDR3 bases are TGTGCCAGCAGCTCCCAGGCCGCGGGAGAGCAGTACTTC.

Ten or more counts support this clone. The chain uses TRBV19 and TRBJ1-1, with 7 bases identical to TRBD1. The CDR3 loop spans 13 amino acids. V was pared by 5 bases and J by 1 base, with 1 base of the junction left unmatched. CDR1 and CDR2 from the germline V gene are LNHDA and SQIVND (reference sequence). The CDR3 protein is CASSDRANTEAFF. Written as DNA, the CDR3 is TGTGCCAGTAGTGACAGGGCGAACACTGAAGCTTTCTTT.

This clone was seen repeatedly, ten times or more. The rearrangement uses TRBV2 and TRBJ2-1; 14 bases align to TRBD2. Germline CDR1 SNHLY, CDR2 FYNNEI. CDR3 size: 15 residues. The V segment lost 7 bases and the J segment 4 bases; nucleotides outside the gene matches: 3. CDR3 sequence reads: CASTGTSGSYNEQFF. Written as DNA, the CDR3 is TGTGCCAGCACCGGGACTAGCGGGAGTTACAATGAGCAGTTCTTC.